This is a list of T cell receptor beta chains from one sample in a study of regulatory T cells in long-lasting Graves disease. MiXCR, run by TCRdb on the multiplex PCR reads, gives a single entry per CDR3 protein. The table records about 290,000 distinct CDR3 sequences, under 25% of them present only once. Source: peripheral blood mononuclear cells (PBMCs), taken when the disease was refractory, from a patient treated with antithyroid drugs. Source of these receptors: a female donor with Graves disease. The CDR3 runs from the conserved cysteine through the conserved F or W. A D gene is named only where the DNA matches it firmly. The size of a clone is reported for some rows only, either as once, few or many, or as a class for expanded clones.

d_call clone_size j_call v_call cdr3_nt cdr3_aa
TRBD1 many TRBJ2-5 TRBV10-1 TGCGCCAGCAGCCCGGGACAGGGCCTGTACCAAGAGACCCAGTACTTC CASSPGQGLYQETQYF
NA few TRBJ1-6 TRBV6-1 TGTGCCAGCAGCCCTGGTCGGGGCTCCTATAATTCACCCCTCCACTTT CASSPGRGSYNSPLHF
NA many TRBJ2-1 TRBV3-1 TGTGCCAGCAGCCGAGCCCTCCTACGGGAGCAGTTCTTC CASSRALLREQFF
NA many TRBJ2-7 TRBV12-3/TRBV12-4 TGTGCCAGCAATCTACAGGGTTACGAGCAGTACTTC CASNLQGYEQYF
TRBD1 few TRBJ1-5 TRBV25-1 TGTGCCAGCAGTGGTCTAGAGGGGGCCAGTCAGCCCCAGCATTTT CASSGLEGASQPQHF
TRBD2 few TRBJ2-7 TRBV20-1 TGCAGTGGCGTGCGCCCCGGGGGGGGGGAGGGGATCAACGAGCAGTACTTC CSGVRPGGGEGINEQYF
TRBD2 NA TRBJ2-7 TRBV7-2 TGTGCCAGCAGCTTAGGCCTAGCGGGAGCCCACGAGCAGTACTTC CASSLGLAGAHEQYF
NA NA TRBJ2-2 TRBV4-1 TGCGCCAGCAGTCCCGGACCCCAGAACACCGGGGAGCTGTTTTTT CASSPGPQNTGELFF
NA few TRBJ1-1 TRBV10-3 TGTGCCATCAGCACCCTGGACACGACGAACACTGAAGCTTTCTTT CAISTLDTTNTEAFF
TRBD2 few TRBJ2-7 TRBV20-1 TGCAGTGCTAGAGAGCGGGAGCCCCCCTACGAGCAGTACTTC CSAREREPPYEQYF
NA few TRBJ1-4 TRBV27 TGTGCCAGCAGTTCCCTCAGGGTGGGCGTAGAAAAACTGTTTTTT CASSSLRVGVEKLFF
NA NA TRBJ2-2 TRBV19 TGTGCCAGTAGTAGGTTTGGGGCCCCGAACACCGGGGAGCTGTTTTTT CASSRFGAPNTGELFF
TRBD2 NA TRBJ2-3 TRBV27 TGTGCCAGCCAGGGACTAGCGGGAGTAGGAGTTTACACAGATACGCAGTATTTT CASQGLAGVGVYTDTQYF
TRBD2 NA TRBJ2-5 TRBV20-1 TGCAGTGCTAGTAGTGGCGGGAGAGGGCCCCAAAAGACCCAGTACTTC CSASSGGRGPQKTQYF